This T cell receptor beta chain is from a study of shared clonotypes between healthy human individuals. Germline values: CDR1 SEHNR, CDR2 FQNEAQ (reference sequence). This CDR3 spans 15 amino acids. V shed 4 bases and J shed 1 base, with 12 bases lying between them. Execution of the assay was at deep level. The table came from immunoSEQ multiplex PCR; TCRdb's copy has only in-frame clones and leaves some out. The sample has about 2 million clones; roughly 96% are singletons. As to this clone: At the DNA level, this CDR3 is encoded by other sequences in the same sample as well.

Material: naive CD4+ T cells sorted from blood. Subset meaning: CD45RA+ positively selected. The chain is built from TRBV7-9 and TRBJ2-3, with D possibly TRBD1 on 6 matching bases. This receptor was obtained from a man aged 18 to 30 in good health. CDR3 DNA sequence: TGTGCCAGCAGCTACCTTGCAGGGGGCACAGATACGCAGTATTTT. It specifies CASSYLAGGTDTQYF.